A single sample is the source of the 22 T cell receptor beta chains below, sequenced in a study of T cells in Graves' hyperthyroidism and ophthalmopathy. Amplification targeted TCR beta CDR3 regions from RNA transcripts. First-round RT-PCR targeting the TCR CDR3 was performed with the HTBI primer set. One entry per CDR3 protein, called by TCRdb with MiXCR from the multiplex PCR reads. The repertoire holds some 460,000 distinct CDR3 sequences, with approximately 14% as singletons. Sequencing was carried out using blood. The receptors shown here come from a woman aged 18 to 35 with Graves' hyperthyroidism.

The chain combines TRBV7-2 with TRBJ1-6; 9 bases are a match to TRBD1. Looked up from germline, CDR1 is SGHTA and CDR2 is FQGNSA. The ends lost 1 base at V and 7 bases at J; junction bases unmatched: 2. The CDR3 spans 15 residues. CDR3 in DNA: TGTGCCAGCAGCTTAGTGGGGACAGGGAATTCACCCCTCCACTTT. Translation: CASSLVGTGNSPLHF.

In its sample, this clonotype was seen a few times. A much larger clone lies one base from this, so it may be a read error. The CDR3 region has the DNA TGCGCCAGCAGCCAACTAGCGGCCCAAGAGACCCAGTACTTC. This translates into CASSQLAAQETQYF. The V call is TRBV4-1, the J call TRBJ2-5, with 7 nucleotides matching TRBD2. The CDR3 totals 14 residues. The trim removed 2 bases at V and 1 base at J, leaving 1 base unmatched. Per the germline V gene, CDR1 is MGHRA and CDR2 is YSYEKL.

At least ten counts were recorded for this clonotype. The V call is TRBV19, the J call TRBJ1-1; D is unclear. The CDR3 is 14 amino acids. Germline V gene lookup returns CDR1 LNHDA and CDR2 SQIVND (reference sequence). Deletions cut 2 bases from V and 1 base from J, with 8 bases between. The DNA of the CDR3 is TGTGCCAGTAGTATAAATCGAGGGAACACTGAAGCTTTCTTT. This codes for CASSINRGNTEAFF.

Ten or more counts support this clonotype. The chain is built from TRBV11-2 and TRBJ2-5; 7 bases match TRBD1. The CDR3 runs 14 residues. Trimming removed 8 bases from V and 5 bases from J; junction bases left unmatched: 11. Germline V gene sequence: CDR1 SGHAT, CDR2 FQNNGV. CDR3 sequence: CASSRGLPQETQYF. CDR3 bases: TGTGCCAGCTCGAGGGGGCTCCCCCAGGAGACCCAGTACTTC.

In its sample, this clonotype was seen a few times. The genes are TRBV19 and TRBJ2-1; D is undetermined. V dropped 4 bases and J dropped 5 bases, with 9 bases sitting between them. The CDR3 covers 13 residues. Germline CDR1 reads LNHDA; CDR2 reads SQIVND (reference sequence). CDR3 sequence: CASSNYANNEQFF. CDR3 coding DNA: TGTGCCAGTAGTAACTACGCGAACAATGAGCAGTTCTTC. The full variable domain, completed using reference TRBV19 and TRBJ2-1, is DGGITQSPKYLFRKEGQNVTLSCEQNLNHDAMYWYRQDPGQGLRLIYYSQIVNDFQKGDIAEGYSVSREKKESFPLTVTSAQKNPTAFYLCASSNYANNEQFFGPGTRLTVL.

This clonotype was found many times. The genes are TRBV27 and TRBJ1-1, with no clear D. The CDR3 sequence is 13 residues long. Trimming took 5 bases from V and 4 from J, leaving 11 bases between them. Germline CDR1 MNHEY, CDR2 SMNVEV (reference sequence). CDR3 sequence: CASSVSGSTEAFF. The CDR3 DNA is TGTGCCAGCAGTGTCTCCGGGAGCACTGAAGCTTTCTTT.

This clonotype has a handful of counts. J is TRBJ2-2 and V is TRBV5-1; 14 bases are shared with TRBD2. There are 18 residues in the CDR3. Looked up from germline, CDR1 is SGHRS and CDR2 is YFSETQ. The junction had 4 bases not matched to a gene; V was cut back by 1 base and J by 2 bases. The CDR3 DNA reads TGCGCCAGCAGCTTGTTCGGACTAGCGGGAGGTAACACCGGGGAGCTGTTTTTT. It yields the protein CASSLFGLAGGNTGELFF.

The rearrangement uses TRBV5-1 and TRBJ2-3; D is unclear. V was shortened by 2 bases and J by 2 bases, with 9 bases between the two germline ends. Germline V CDR1 and CDR2: SGHRS, YFSETQ. This CDR3 contains 14 residues. CDR3 residues: CASSFGQITDTQYF. The CDR3 nucleotides read TGCGCCAGCAGCTTTGGGCAGATCACAGATACGCAGTATTTT.

In this sample, this clonotype turned up a few times. V is TRBV5-8 and J is TRBJ1-3, with D uncertain. Germline loops: CDR1 SGHTS, CDR2 YDEGEE. V was clipped by 0 bases and J by 0 bases, with 7 bases between them. This CDR3 contains 15 residues. The chain's CDR3 is CASSLAADSGNTIYF. CDR3 nucleotide sequence: TGTGCCAGCAGCTTGGCGGCCGACTCTGGAAACACCATATATTTT.

This clonotype turned up a few times. V and J are TRBV20-1 and TRBJ1-5; 8 nucleotides line up with TRBD1. J gave up 9 bases and V 6 bases, and 13 bases lay outside the gene matches. This CDR3 contains 14 residues. Per the germline V gene, CDR1 is DFQATT and CDR2 is SNEGSKA (reference sequence). CDR3: CSATITGQGRPQHF. CDR3 DNA: TGCAGTGCCACGATTACTGGACAGGGAAGGCCCCAGCATTTT.

There are many counts of this clonotype. This chain connects TRBV5-6 to TRBJ2-7; possibly TRBD1 for D (6 bases). CDR1 and CDR2 (germline): SGHDT, YYEEEE. The CDR3 totals 15 residues. Trimming removed 1 base from V and 7 bases from J, with 18 bases in between. CDR3 sequence reads: CASSLLLPGAPEQYF. The CDR3 DNA reads TGTGCCAGCAGCTTGCTACTTCCAGGGGCTCCGGAGCAGTACTTC.

This chain joins TRBV7-9 and TRBJ2-7; D unclear. This CDR3 comprises 15 residues. Trimming left V 4 bases short and J 0 bases short, with 13 bases between. Per germline, CDR1 SEHNR and CDR2 FQNEAQ (reference sequence). CDR3 loop: CASSSLVDFSYEQYF. In DNA, the CDR3 is TGTGCCAGCAGCTCCTTGGTGGATTTCTCCTACGAGCAGTACTTC. The full variable domain, with the rest looked up from reference TRBV7-9 and TRBJ2-7, is DTGVSQNPRHKITKRGQNVTFRCDPISEHNRLYWYRQTLGQGPEFLTYFQNEAQLEKSRLLSDRFSAERPKGSFSTLEIQRTEQGDSAMYLCASSSLVDFSYEQYFGPGTRLTVT.

This clonotype was detected many times. The J gene is TRBJ2-1, the V gene TRBV7-8, with no clear D. From germline, CDR1 is SGHVS and CDR2 FQNEAQ. V dropped 6 bases and J dropped 6 bases, with 27 bases sitting between them. This CDR3 is built from 18 residues. CDR3 region: CASSRPKGGRIWGNEQFF. The CDR3 DNA reads TGTGCCAGCAGTCGCCCCAAGGGTGGCAGGATCTGGGGCAATGAGCAGTTCTTC.

This clonotype was recorded at least ten times. The rearrangement joins TRBV2 to TRBJ2-5; D tentatively fits TRBD1 or TRBD2 (5 bases each). CDR3 length: 14 residues. Germline V gene sequence: CDR1 SNHLY, CDR2 FYNNEI. Trimming took 3 bases from V and 5 from J, leaving 13 bases between them. The CDR3 bases are TGTGCCAGCAGTGACCCAACCAGGGAGGAGACCCAGTACTTC. Its protein is CASSDPTREETQYF.

Ten or more counts support this clonotype. The chain couples TRBV20-1 to TRBJ2-3; no definite D call. Germline V gene data show CDR1 as DFQATT and CDR2 as SNEGSKA (reference sequence). The CDR3 sequence is 12 residues long. Trimming took 6 bases from V and 1 from J, leaving 8 bases between them. The CDR3: CSAYSRTDTQYF. DNA for the CDR3: TGCAGTGCCTACAGCCGCACAGATACGCAGTATTTT.

This clonotype was recorded a few times. This chain's CDR3 is CASSLYGTNRGEQYF. The CDR3 bases are TGCGCCAGCAGCTTGTACGGGACGAACCGGGGCGAGCAGTACTTC. The chain carries TRBV5-1 and TRBJ2-7; D is perhaps TRBD1 or TRBD2 (5 bases each). The CDR3 is 15 amino acids. The germline CDR1 and CDR2 sequences are SGHRS and YFSETQ. V lost 1 base, J lost 6 bases, and 17 bases lay in between.

The chain recombines TRBV25-1 with TRBJ1-2, with D possibly being TRBD1 (5 bases). CDR1 and CDR2 from the germline V gene are MGHDK and SYGVNS. V dropped 2 bases and J dropped 4 bases, with 11 bases sitting between them. This CDR3 is built from 14 residues. The CDR3 DNA reads as TGTGCCAGCAGTGAACAGGGTATGGGCTATGGCTACACCTTC. Protein product: CASSEQGMGYGYTF.

This clonotype was detected a few times. This chain joins TRBV29-1 and TRBJ2-7; TRBD1 might be the D (5 bases). V lost 6 bases, J lost 2 bases, and 11 bases lay in between. This CDR3 comprises 12 residues. CDR1 and CDR2 from the germline V gene are SQVTM and ANQGSEA. CDR3 in DNA: TGCAGCGTCAATTCAGGGCCCTACGAGCAGTACTTC. Translated: CSVNSGPYEQYF.

This clonotype was seen once. The chain is built from TRBV7-6 and TRBJ2-7; tentatively, D is TRBD1 or TRBD2 (5 bases each). The CDR3 has 16 amino acids. CDR1 SGHVS and CDR2 FNYEAQ come from the germline V gene. Between the trimmed V and J ends, which lost 2 bases and 0 bases, there was a span of 14 bases. CDR3 bases: TGTGCCAGCAGCTTATTGGACGGGACCTGCTCCTACGAGCAGTACTTC. Protein sequence: CASSLLDGTCSYEQYF. The full variable domain, its missing parts supplied by reference TRBV7-6 and TRBJ2-7, is GAGVSQSPRYKVTKRGQDVALRCDPISGHVSLYWYRQALGQGPEFLTYFNYEAQQDKSGLPNDRFSAERPEGSISTLTIQRTEQRDSAMYRCASSLLDGTCSYEQYFGPGTRLTVT.

This clonotype was counted at least ten times. CDR3 bases: TGTGCCAGCAGTTTTGGGGGGGAAGCTTTCTTT. Protein product: CASSFGGEAFF. V and J are TRBV28 and TRBJ1-1, with a weak D call TRBD1 (5 bases). CDR1 and CDR2 from the germline V gene are MDHEN and SYDVKM. Trimming pared 3 bases from V and 8 bases from J, leaving 7 bases between. The CDR3 has 11 residues.

This clonotype has a count of ten or more. The chain combines TRBV28 with TRBJ2-1, with a possible D match to TRBD2 (5 bases). The CDR3 totals 14 residues. CDR1 MDHEN and CDR2 SYDVKM come from the germline V gene. Trimming removed 5 bases from V and 5 bases from J, with 13 bases in between. The CDR3 here is CASSNIGGNNEQFF. The CDR3 DNA is TGTGCCAGCAGTAACATAGGAGGTAACAATGAGCAGTTCTTC.

This clonotype appeared many times. The CDR3 nucleotides read TGTGCCAGCAGCTTAGTACATAAAAGCTACGAGCAGTACTTC. This gives the protein CASSLVHKSYEQYF. V gene TRBV7-2 combines with J gene TRBJ2-7; D unclear. Germline lookup yields CDR1 SGHTA and CDR2 FQGNSA. V was clipped by 1 base and J by 3 bases, with 10 bases between them. The CDR3 is 14 amino acids.